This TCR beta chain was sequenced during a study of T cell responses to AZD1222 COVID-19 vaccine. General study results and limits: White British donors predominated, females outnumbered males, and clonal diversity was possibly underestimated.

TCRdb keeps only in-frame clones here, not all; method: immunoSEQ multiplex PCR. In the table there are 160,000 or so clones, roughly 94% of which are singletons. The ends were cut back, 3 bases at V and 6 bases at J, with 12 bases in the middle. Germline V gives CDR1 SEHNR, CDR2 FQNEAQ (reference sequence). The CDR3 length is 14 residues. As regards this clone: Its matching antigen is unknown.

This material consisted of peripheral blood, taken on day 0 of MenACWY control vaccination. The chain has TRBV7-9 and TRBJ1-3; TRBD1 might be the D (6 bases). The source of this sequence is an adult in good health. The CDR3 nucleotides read TGTGCCAGCAGCTTTGAGGGGGGACTAAACACCATATATTTT. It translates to CASSFEGGLNTIYF.